The clone carrying this T cell receptor (beta chain) was seen a single time. Its specificity is not known. This entry comes from a study of T cell responses to AZD1222 COVID-19 vaccine. The J segment lost 4 bases and the V segment lost 4 bases, leaving 7 bases of the junction unmatched. The CDR3 totals 15 residues. Germline CDR1 reads SGHTA; CDR2 reads FQGTGA. General observations from the study: Repertoires were obtained solely post-peak T cell response.

Sequencing was performed with immunoSEQ multiplex PCR; in TCRdb, only in-frame clones are kept and a portion is missing. Of roughly 100,000 clones detected, 88% appear once; the ten largest clones hold approximately 20%. The receptor comes from an adult in good health. The chain has TRBV7-3 and TRBJ2-3; 8 bases agree with TRBD2. The specimen comprised peripheral blood, sampled on day 0 of AZD1222 vaccination. The CDR3 loop is CASSSAGGPADTQYF. The CDR3 nucleotides read TGTGCCAGCAGCTCGGCGGGGGGTCCCGCAGATACGCAGTATTTT.